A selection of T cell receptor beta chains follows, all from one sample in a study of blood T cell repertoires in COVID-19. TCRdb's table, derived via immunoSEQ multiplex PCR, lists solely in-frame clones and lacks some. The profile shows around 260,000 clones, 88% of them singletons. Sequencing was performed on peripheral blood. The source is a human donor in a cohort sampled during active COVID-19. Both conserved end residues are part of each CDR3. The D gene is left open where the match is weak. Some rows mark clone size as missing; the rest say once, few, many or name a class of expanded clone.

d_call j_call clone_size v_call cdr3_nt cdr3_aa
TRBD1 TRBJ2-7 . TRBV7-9 TGTGCCAGCAGCGAATTCGACAGGGTCAAGACTCCCTACGAGCAGTACTTC CASSEFDRVKTPYEQYF
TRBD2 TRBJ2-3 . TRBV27 TGTGCCAGCAGTTTCGGGGGGGCTAGCGCAGATACGCAGTATTTT CASSFGGASADTQYF
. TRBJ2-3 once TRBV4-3 TGCGCCAGCAGCCAAAGGACTTTGGTCGCAGATACGCAGTATTTT CASSQRTLVADTQYF
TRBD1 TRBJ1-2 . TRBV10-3 TGTGCCATCAGCCAGGACAGGAGCCACTATGGCTACACCTTC CAISQDRSHYGYTF
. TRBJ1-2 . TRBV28 TGTGCCAGCAGTTTATCGCCCGGATGGGAGGGTAGCTATGGCTACACCTTC CASSLSPGWEGSYGYTF
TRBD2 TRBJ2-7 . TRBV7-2 TGTGCCAGCAGCTTAGCCGGGACTAGCGACTACGAGCAGTACTTC CASSLAGTSDYEQYF
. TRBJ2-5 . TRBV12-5 TGTGCTAGTGGTTTGGCCGGGACTCACCAAGAGACCCAGTACTTC CASGLAGTHQETQYF
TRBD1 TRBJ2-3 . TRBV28 TGTGCCAGCAGTGTGACAGGGTCAGATACGCAGTATTTT CASSVTGSDTQYF
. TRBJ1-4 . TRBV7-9 TGTGCCAGCAGCTTAGAGGGGTCGGATGAAAAACTGTTTTTT CASSLEGSDEKLFF
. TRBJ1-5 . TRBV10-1 TGCGCCAGCAGTGGGCCCGGGACTTATAGCAATCAGCCCCAGCATTTT CASSGPGTYSNQPQHF
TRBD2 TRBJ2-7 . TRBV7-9 TGTGCCAGCAGCTTACGCGGCGGGAGGGTGTACGAGCAGTACTTC CASSLRGGRVYEQYF
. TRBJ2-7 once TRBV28 TGTGCCAGCAATGAGGAAGATCAGGGAAAGGGCGAGCAGTACTTC CASNEEDQGKGEQYF
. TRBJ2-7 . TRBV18 TGTGCCAGCTCACCACTACAGGGTGAGCAGTACTTC CASSPLQGEQYF
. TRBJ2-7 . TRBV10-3 TGTGCCATCAGTGACGGGGACTTCTACGAGCAGTACTTC CAISDGDFYEQYF
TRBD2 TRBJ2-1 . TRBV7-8 TGTGCCAGCAGCCCGCTGTGGACTAGCGGCTACAATGAGCAGTTCTTC CASSPLWTSGYNEQFF
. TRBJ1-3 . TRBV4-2 TGTGCCAGCAGTCTCTCGGAGGGTGGAAACACCATATATTTT CASSLSEGGNTIYF
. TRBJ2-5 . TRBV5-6 TGTGCCAGCAGCTTATTTGAAGGAGGCGAGACCCAGTACTTC CASSLFEGGETQYF
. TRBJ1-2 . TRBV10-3 TGTGCCATCAGTGAACCCTTCTACAGGACCTCTGCCCATGGCTACACCTTC CAISEPFYRTSAHGYTF
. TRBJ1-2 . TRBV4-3 TGCGCCAGCAGCCCCCCGGGGGGAACCTATGGCTACACCTTC CASSPPGGTYGYTF
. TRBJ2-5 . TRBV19 TGTGCCAGTAGTCCACCTCCGTGGGGGCCCACTCGGGAGACCCAGTACTTC CASSPPPWGPTRETQYF
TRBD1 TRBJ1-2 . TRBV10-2 TGCGCCAGCAGTCCTCACCTCCAGGGGGCCATTGGCTACACCTTC CASSPHLQGAIGYTF
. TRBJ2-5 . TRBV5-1 TGCGCCAGCAGGGTACTAGAGCTCCGGGGAGAGACCCAGTACTTC CASRVLELRGETQYF
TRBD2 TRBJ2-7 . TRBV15 TGTGCCACCAGCAGAGACAAATCCGGGGGGGCCTACGAGCAGTACTTC CATSRDKSGGAYEQYF
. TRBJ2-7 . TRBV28 TGTGCCAGCAGTTTAAGAGCCTACGAGCAGTACTTC CASSLRAYEQYF
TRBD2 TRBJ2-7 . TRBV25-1 TGTGCCAGCAGTGAACGTCTAGCGGGAGGCCTCGAGCAGTACTTC CASSERLAGGLEQYF
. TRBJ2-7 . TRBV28 TGTGCCAGCAGCTTGTTACTCGGACAGTCATACGAGCAGTACTTC CASSLLLGQSYEQYF
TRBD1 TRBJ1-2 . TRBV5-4 TGTGCCAGCAGCTGGGTGACAGGGGGGTACTATGGCTACACCTTC CASSWVTGGYYGYTF
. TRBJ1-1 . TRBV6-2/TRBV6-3 TGTGCCAGCAGTTATCGTACAAACACTGAAGCTTTCTTT CASSYRTNTEAFF
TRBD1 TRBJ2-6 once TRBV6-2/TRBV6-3 TGTGCCAGCAGCCAGCGGACAGGGTCTGGGGCCAACGTCCTGACTTTC CASSQRTGSGANVLTF
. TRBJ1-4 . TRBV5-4 TGTGCCAGCAGCTTTGGGGGAGGGTTCCTTGCAACTAATGAAAAACTGTTTTTT CASSFGGGFLATNEKLFF
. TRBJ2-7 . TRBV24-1 TGTGCCACCAGTCAAACTTGGGACATAGCGATTCGTGAGCAGTACTTC CATSQTWDIAIREQYF
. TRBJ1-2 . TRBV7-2 TGTGCCAGCAGCTTAGTACGGACAAACTATGGCTACACCTTC CASSLVRTNYGYTF